This is a list of T cell receptor beta chains from one sample in a study of a mutant IDH1 vaccine in newly diagnosed glioma. TCRdb keeps only in-frame clones here, not all; method: immunoSEQ multiplex PCR. The sample holds over 45,000 clones; roughly 80% are singletons and the top ten take about 6.3%. Their specific antigens are unknown. Sequenced here: PBMCs, sampled from a glioma patient whose treatment included an IDH1 peptide vaccine. These TCRs come from a man aged 40-50 years with glioma. CDR3s include the opening cysteine and the closing phenylalanine or tryptophan. D genes are given only for firm matches. Size values are once, few and many counts, or a class for expanded clones, and some rows have none.

clone_size,j_call,d_call,v_call,cdr3_nt,cdr3_aa
.,TRBJ2-7,.,TRBV13,TGTGCCAGCACCCTCCACCCGGGGGCCTACGAGCAGTACTTC,CASTLHPGAYEQYF
few,TRBJ1-6,.,TRBV5-1,TGCGCCAGCAGCCCCGAGGGGGGCCCTAATTCACCCCTCCACTTT,CASSPEGGPNSPLHF
.,TRBJ1-2,TRBD1,TRBV5-1,TGCGCCAGCAGCTTTTTCGGGACAGGTCTTCCCCAAGCTAACTATGGCTACACCTTC,CASSFFGTGLPQANYGYTF
.,TRBJ1-6,.,TRBV6-1,TGTGCCAGCAGTGAATGGGGGCAGGGGAGCTCCTATAATTCACCCCTCCACTTT,CASSEWGQGSSYNSPLHF
.,TRBJ1-1,.,TRBV7-9,TGTGCCAGCAGCTTAGAGTGGGACACTGAAGCTTTCTTT,CASSLEWDTEAFF
.,TRBJ2-7,.,TRBV6-5,TGTGCCAGCGGCTGGGGCCAGAGCTCCTACGAGCAGTACTTC,CASGWGQSSYEQYF
.,TRBJ2-7,TRBD1,TRBV29-1,TGCAGCGTCAGGGGGCAATCCTACGAGCAGTACTTC,CSVRGQSYEQYF
.,TRBJ1-4,.,TRBV9,TGTGCCAGCACCAGTAGTGGGGAGAGGGAAAAACTGTTTTTT,CASTSSGEREKLFF
.,TRBJ2-6,.,TRBV6-4,TGTGCCAGCAGTGTAGGGGCTGGGGCCAACGTCCTGACTTTC,CASSVGAGANVLTF
.,TRBJ1-1,.,TRBV25-1,TGTGCCAGCAGTGGGGGTAGGACTGAAGCTTTCTTT,CASSGGRTEAFF
.,TRBJ2-7,.,TRBV19,TGTGCCAGTAGTATTGCAGGGACGGGGGAGCAGTACTTC,CASSIAGTGEQYF
.,TRBJ2-6,.,TRBV9,TGTGCCAGCAGCGTCAATCCCTTAACTGGGGCCAACGTCCTGACTTTC,CASSVNPLTGANVLTF
.,TRBJ2-5,TRBD1,TRBV5-1,TGCGCCAGCAGGACAGGGTCCACACAAGAGACCCAGTACTTC,CASRTGSTQETQYF
.,TRBJ1-3,.,TRBV6-5,TGTGCCAGCAGTTACTCGCACGGCTCTTGGTATGCCATATATTTT,CASSYSHGSWYAIYF
.,TRBJ1-3,.,TRBV9,TGTGCCAGCGGAGGGGGGGACTACTCTGGAAACACCATATATTTT,CASGGGDYSGNTIYF
.,TRBJ1-3,.,TRBV5-6,TGTGCCAGCAGCCTAGGTGGGAGCTCTGGAAACACCATATATTTT,CASSLGGSSGNTIYF
.,TRBJ2-1,.,TRBV4-2,TGTGCCAGCAGCCAACCTAGCGAGGCCAATGAGCAGTTCTTC,CASSQPSEANEQFF
.,TRBJ1-5,TRBD1,TRBV9,TGTGCCAGCAGCGTATCAGGGGGCCAGGAGCCCCAGCATTTT,CASSVSGGQEPQHF
.,TRBJ2-3,.,TRBV6-1,TGTGCCAGCAGTCTACAGGGCGTCACAGATACGCAGTATTTT,CASSLQGVTDTQYF
few,TRBJ2-7,TRBD1,TRBV19,TGTGCCAGTACCAAGACAGGGGGCCTCCTGGACGAGCAGTACTTC,CASTKTGGLLDEQYF
once,TRBJ2-2,TRBD2,TRBV5-1,TGCGCCAGCAGCTGGGGGGGTGCGAACACCGGGGAGCTGTTTTTT,CASSWGGANTGELFF
.,TRBJ1-1,TRBD1,TRBV6-5,TGTGCCAGCAGTTACACAGGGGCCACTGAAGCTTTCTTT,CASSYTGATEAFF